Below are 27 T cell receptor beta chains sequenced from a single sample in a study of blood T cell repertoires in COVID-19. The repertoire was sequenced with immunoSEQ multiplex PCR; TCRdb's copy has only in-frame clones and lacks some. The data hold about 270,000 clones, with about 87% observed a single time. The specimen was PBMCs or T cells enriched from blood (not recorded which). The receptors shown here come from a woman between 45 and 60 years old who had recovered from COVID-19.

The J gene is TRBJ1-1, the V gene TRBV11-2; D uncertain. Germline assignment: CDR1 SGHAT and CDR2 FQNNGV. V was trimmed by 1 base and J by 1 base, leaving 7 bases between them. The CDR3 spans 14 residues. The CDR3 reads CASSLVSRNTEAFF. The CDR3 nucleotides read TGTGCCAGCAGCTTAGTCTCGAGGAACACTGAAGCTTTCTTT.

The V call is TRBV24-1, the J call TRBJ2-2; D may be TRBD1 (6 bases). Trimming left V 6 bases short and J 5 bases short, with 15 bases between. This CDR3 region has 15 residues. Germline V lookup: CDR1 KGHDR, CDR2 SFDVKD. CDR3 nucleotide sequence: TGTGCCACCAGTAAGACAGGTTTAATGACCGGGGAGCTGTTTTTT. Encoded protein: CATSKTGLMTGELFF.

This chain uses TRBV28 with TRBJ1-6; the D is unclear. Germline assignment: CDR1 MDHEN and CDR2 SYDVKM. The length of the CDR3 is 13 residues. The ends were cut back, 2 bases at V and 12 bases at J, with 11 bases in the middle. The CDR3 loop reads CASSLDQRKPLHF. In DNA form, the CDR3 reads TGTGCCAGCAGTTTAGATCAGCGGAAACCCCTCCACTTT.

V and J are TRBV19 and TRBJ2-1, with a possible D match to TRBD1 (5 bases). CDR3 length: 16 amino acids. CDR1 and CDR2 (germline): LNHDA, SQIVND (reference sequence). The V end was cut by 7 bases, the J end by 7 bases, with 23 bases between. The CDR3 here is CASTPGLDRVLNEQFF. The CDR3 DNA reads as TGTGCCAGTACCCCAGGGTTAGATCGGGTTTTGAATGAGCAGTTCTTC. Complete variable domain (other parts from reference TRBV19 and TRBJ2-1): DGGITQSPKYLFRKEGQNVTLSCEQNLNHDAMYWYRQDPGQGLRLIYYSQIVNDFQKGDIAEGYSVSREKKESFPLTVTSAQKNPTAFYLCASTPGLDRVLNEQFFGPGTRLTVL.

The rearrangement links TRBV28 to TRBJ1-1; maybe TRBD1 (6 bases). This CDR3 is 13 amino acids long. V lost 6 bases to trimming and J lost 6 bases, with 14 bases between them. Germline values: CDR1 MDHEN, CDR2 SYDVKM. CDR3: CASSRGWASEAFF. The DNA for the CDR3 is TGTGCCAGCAGCAGGGGATGGGCTTCTGAAGCTTTCTTT.

The chain employs TRBV13 and TRBJ2-2; possible D gene TRBD1, 6 bases. Germline V lookup: CDR1 PRHDT, CDR2 FYEKMQ (reference sequence). The CDR3 loop spans 16 amino acids. Between the trimmed V and J ends, which lost 3 bases and 1 base, there was a span of 12 bases. CDR3 protein: CASSFAGTLNTGELFF. For the CDR3, the DNA is TGTGCCAGCAGCTTCGCCGGGACACTGAACACCGGGGAGCTGTTTTTT.

This chain connects TRBV28 to TRBJ2-1; tentative D call: TRBD2 (6 bases). Germline lookup yields CDR1 MDHEN and CDR2 SYDVKM. The CDR3 contains 16 residues. V was pared by 2 bases and J by 2 bases, with 13 bases between. CDR3 residues: CASSLPLLAAYNEQFF. CDR3 sequence (DNA): TGTGCCAGCAGTTTACCCCTACTAGCAGCCTACAATGAGCAGTTCTTC.

The rearrangement links TRBV19 to TRBJ2-1; perhaps TRBD2 as D (6 bases). The CDR3 has 17 amino acids. Germline V gene lookup returns CDR1 LNHDA and CDR2 SQIVND (reference sequence). Trimming took off 2 bases at V and 0 bases at J, with 14 bases between the two ends. CDR3 in amino acids: CASSIRGSSSSYNEQFF. CDR3 bases: TGTGCCAGTAGTATACGGGGGTCCTCGAGCTCCTACAATGAGCAGTTCTTC.

This clone was seen just once. V and J are TRBV11-2 and TRBJ2-1, with 14 bases lining up with TRBD2. V was clipped by 4 bases and J by 7 bases; unmatched bases: 9. CDR3 size: 17 residues. Germline V gene sequence: CDR1 SGHAT, CDR2 FQNNGV. The CDR3 DNA is TGTGCCAGCAGCTCCGGATCCGGGACTAGCGGGGGAAATGAGCAGTTCTTC. This translates into CASSSGSGTSGGNEQFF.

The sample holds one count of this clone. The chain has TRBV28 and TRBJ1-1; a weak D match, TRBD1 (5 bases). Trimming cost V 4 bases and J 6 bases, with 18 bases left between them. Germline CDR1 and CDR2: MDHEN and SYDVKM. CDR3 size: 15 residues. CDR3: CASSSNDRVSAEAFF. The CDR3 nucleotides are TGTGCCAGCAGTTCCAACGACAGAGTGTCTGCTGAAGCTTTCTTT. Together with reference TRBV28 and TRBJ1-1, the CDR3 gives the full variable domain: DVKVTQSSRYLVKRTGEKVFLECVQDMDHENMFWYRQDPGLGLRLIYFSYDVKMKEKGDIPEGYSVSREKKERFSLILESASTNQTSMYLCASSSNDRVSAEAFFGQGTRLTVV.

The chain couples TRBV3-1 (or the pseudogene TRBV3-2) to TRBJ2-7; 11 positions match TRBD2. Trimming cost V 0 bases and J 2 bases; bases outside gene matches: 9. Germline V gene sequence: CDR1 LGHDT, CDR2 YNNKEL (reference sequence). CDR3 length equals 18 residues. Written as DNA, the CDR3 is TGTGCCAGCAGCCAAGATATCCCCAGACTAGCGGGACCCTACGAGCAGTACTTC. This codes for CASSQDIPRLAGPYEQYF.

The table lists this clone with a few counts. The chain has TRBV10-3 and TRBJ2-7; 8 nucleotides agree with TRBD1. Germline V gene sequence: CDR1 ENHRY, CDR2 SYGVKD. After removal of 4 bases from V and 3 bases from J, the junction contained 5 bases not matched to a gene. CDR3 length: 14 amino acids. CDR3 bases: TGTGCCATCAGTGGGCTTACAGGGGGCTACGAGCAGTACTTC. This codes for CAISGLTGGYEQYF.

V gene TRBV19 combines with J gene TRBJ2-1; 12 bases are shared with TRBD2. CDR1 and CDR2 from the germline V gene are LNHDA and SQIVND (reference sequence). The CDR3 is 16 amino acids. J lost 6 bases, V lost 5 bases, and 8 bases had no gene match. Here the CDR3 DNA reads TGTGCCAGTAGTCCCAAGGGACTAGCGGGCGGCAATGAGCAGTTCTTC. Translated, it gives CASSPKGLAGGNEQFF.

The genes are TRBV13 and TRBJ2-7; 8 nucleotides align to TRBD1. Germline CDR1 is PRHDT and CDR2 is FYEKMQ (reference sequence). The V gene end was trimmed by 7 bases and the J gene end by 5 bases; junction bases not matched to a gene: 10. This CDR3 region has 14 residues. CDR3 in amino acids: CASTKRAGGNEQYF. In nucleotides, the CDR3 is TGTGCCAGCACCAAAAGGGCAGGGGGCAACGAGCAGTACTTC. The full variable domain, rest sourced from reference TRBV13 and TRBJ2-7, is AAGVIQSPRHLIKEKRETATLKCYPIPRHDTVYWYQQGPGQDPQFLISFYEKMQSDKGSIPDRFSAQQFSDYHSELNMSSLELGDSALYFCASTKRAGGNEQYFGPGTRLTVT.

This clone is a singleton in its sample. The CDR3 is CASSQDRGENTEAFF. The DNA for the CDR3 is TGTGCCAGCAGTCAGGACAGGGGAGAGAACACTGAAGCTTTCTTT. The J gene is TRBJ1-1, the V gene TRBV6-5, with TRBD1 identical over 9 bases. The CDR3 has 15 amino acids. J was trimmed by 1 base and V by 5 bases; bases with no gene match: 5. Germline values: CDR1 MNHEY, CDR2 SVGAGI.

The chain uses TRBV6-2 or TRBV6-3 and TRBJ2-1, with TRBD2 matching 10 bases. Looked up from germline, CDR1 is MNHEY and CDR2 is SVGEGT. The CDR3 totals 14 residues. Germline trimming cut 2 bases from V and 5 bases from J; bases unmatched to any gene: 0. DNA of the CDR3: TGTGCCAGCAGTTACACTAGCGGGAACAATGAGCAGTTCTTC. This sequence encodes CASSYTSGNNEQFF.

The chain uses TRBV24-1 and TRBJ1-5; 9 bases agree with TRBD1. V dropped 2 bases and J dropped 4; count of bases not matched to a gene: 8. The CDR3 length is 17 residues. Germline V gene data show CDR1 as KGHDR and CDR2 as SFDVKD. In nucleotides, the CDR3 is TGTGCCACCAGTGATTCCCGGACAGGGGCAATTAATCAGCCCCAGCATTTT. Protein sequence: CATSDSRTGAINQPQHF.

The CDR3 nucleotides are TGTGCCAGCAGTTTCGGGGAGGGTAGCGAGCAGTACTTC. Protein product: CASSFGEGSEQYF. V usage is TRBV7-3 and J usage is TRBJ2-7, with 7 bases aligning to TRBD2. This CDR3 spans 13 amino acids. Unmatched junction bases numbered 8, after V lost 6 bases and J lost 6 bases. Germline-derived CDR1 and CDR2 are SGHTA and FQGTGA.

This chain connects TRBV30 to TRBJ2-5, with 7 bases identical to TRBD2. This CDR3 contains 17 residues. Germline CDR1 reads GTSNPN; CDR2 reads SVGIG (reference sequence). The trim removed 1 base at V and 3 bases at J, leaving 14 bases unmatched. This CDR3 is CAWSEGRAPWREETQYF. The CDR3 nucleotides are TGTGCCTGGAGTGAGGGGAGGGCCCCGTGGAGAGAAGAGACCCAGTACTTC. Looking up the rest from reference TRBV30 and TRBJ2-5 gives the full variable domain: SQTIHQWPATLVQPVGSPLSLECTVEGTSNPNLYWYRQAAGRGLQLLFYSVGIGQISSEVPQNLSASRPQDRQFILSSKKLLLSDSGFYLCAWSEGRAPWREETQYFGPGTRLLVL.

This chain uses TRBV5-8 with TRBJ2-1; TRBD1 is a possible D gene (5 bases). Trimming stripped 0 bases from V and 2 bases from J, with 9 bases between. The CDR3 spans 15 residues. Germline V gene lookup returns CDR1 SGHTS and CDR2 YDEGEE. CDR3 sequence (DNA): TGTGCCAGCAGCTTGGAAGGGGCTGCCTACAATGAGCAGTTCTTC. Amino acid sequence: CASSLEGAAYNEQFF.

The chain combines TRBV7-2 with TRBJ1-2; TRBD1 agrees at 9 bases. The CDR3 is 15 residues long. From germline, CDR1 is SGHTA and CDR2 FQGNSA. J lost 5 bases, V lost 4 bases, and 8 bases had no gene match. CDR3 sequence: CASSSWDRAGYGYTF. In nucleotides, the CDR3 is TGTGCCAGCAGCTCATGGGACAGGGCTGGGTATGGCTACACCTTC.

This clone was observed a single time. This chain joins TRBV29-1 and TRBJ2-1, with TRBD1 identical over 9 bases. The germline CDR1 and CDR2 sequences are SQVTM and ANQGSEA. This CDR3 contains 16 residues. Trimming removed 3 bases from V and 2 bases from J; junction bases left unmatched: 8. CDR3 residues: CSVEGTGQGTYNEQFF. The CDR3, as DNA: TGCAGCGTTGAGGGGACGGGACAGGGAACCTACAATGAGCAGTTCTTC.

The V call is TRBV7-8, the J call TRBJ2-1; 8 bases are shared with TRBD2. J lost 7 bases, V lost 3 bases, and 5 bases had no gene match. CDR3 length: 14 amino acids. Germline lookup yields CDR1 SGHVS and CDR2 FQNEAQ. CDR3 DNA sequence: TGTGCCAGCAGCTTGGGGCTAGCGGGTAATGAGCAGTTCTTC. Its translation: CASSLGLAGNEQFF.

The chain employs TRBV5-1 and TRBJ1-5; 9 positions match TRBD1. Unmatched junction bases numbered 4, after V lost 4 bases and J lost 2 bases. CDR1 and CDR2 (germline): SGHRS, YFSETQ. The CDR3 has 15 residues. CDR3 nucleotides: TGCGCCAGCAGCATGGGACAGGGAGGCAATCAGCCCCAGCATTTT. Residues: CASSMGQGGNQPQHF. Together with reference TRBV5-1 and TRBJ1-5, the CDR3 gives the full variable domain: KAGVTQTPRYLIKTRGQQVTLSCSPISGHRSVSWYQQTPGQGLQFLFEYFSETQRNKGNFPGRFSGRQFSNSRSEMNVSTLELGDSALYLCASSMGQGGNQPQHFGDGTRLSIL.

The gene calls are TRBV25-1 and TRBJ1-4; 8 nucleotides align to TRBD1. The trim removed 6 bases at V and 5 bases at J, leaving 2 bases unmatched. Germline values: CDR1 MGHDK, CDR2 SYGVNS. The CDR3 spans 13 residues. The CDR3 nucleotides read TGTGCCAGCAGAACAGGGGGGAATGAAAAACTGTTTTTT. Translating gives CASRTGGNEKLFF.

V gene TRBV6-5 combines with J gene TRBJ2-3, with TRBD1 matching over 8 bases. This CDR3 has 15 amino acids. Germline V gives CDR1 MNHEY, CDR2 SVGAGI. V lost 4 bases to trimming and J lost 4 bases; unmatched junction nucleotides: 7. CDR3: CASSLRQGRPDTQYF. CDR3 nucleotides: TGTGCCAGCAGTTTGCGACAGGGGCGACCAGATACGCAGTATTTT.

This chain links TRBV18 with TRBJ2-5; 14 positions agree with TRBD2. The CDR3 runs 18 residues. Germline CDR1 and CDR2: KGHSH and LQKENI. V shed 3 bases, J shed 2 bases, and the junction held 8 bases outside the gene matches. CDR3 protein: CASSPQKGTSGGQETQYF. The CDR3 coding sequence is TGTGCCAGCTCACCGCAGAAAGGGACTAGCGGGGGACAAGAGACCCAGTACTTC.